A selection of T cell receptor beta chains follows, all from one sample in a study of blood T cells in healthy people across ages. TCRdb processed the 5' RACE reads anew with MiXCR; each CDR3 protein has one entry. The sample lists some 760,000 distinct CDR3 sequences, 20% to 30% seen once, with 9.4% in the top ten. This same sample was also part of a study on T cells of mothers and their children.

Material: blood. Receptor source: a boy under 18 in good health. The CDR3 runs from the conserved cysteine through the conserved F or W. A D gene is named only where the DNA matches it firmly. Clone size is not always given. Where it is, it says once, few, many or a class for expanded clones.

TRBJ2-5,.,many,TRBV11-2,CASSPDLGETQYF,TGTGCCAGCAGCCCGGACCTTGGGGAGACCCAGTACTTC
TRBJ1-1,.,few,TRBV2,CASNLGQNTEAFF,TGTGCCAGCAATCTGGGACAGAACACTGAAGCTTTCTTT
TRBJ2-1,TRBD2,few,TRBV5-1,CASSLAELAGANEQFF,TGCGCCAGCAGCTTGGCGGAGCTAGCGGGTGCAAATGAGCAGTTCTTC
TRBJ2-2,TRBD1,few,TRBV7-9,CASSLRQGNDTGELFF,TGTGCCAGCAGCCTCCGACAGGGGAATGACACCGGGGAGCTGTTTTTT
TRBJ1-2,.,.,TRBV5-6,CASSPGQLWNYGYTF,TGTGCCAGCAGCCCCGGACAGCTATGGAACTATGGCTACACCTTC
TRBJ2-1,TRBD2,.,TRBV11-2,CASTGGRKDEQFF,TGTGCCAGCACAGGCGGGAGAAAGGATGAGCAGTTCTTC
TRBJ2-5,.,many,TRBV7-9,CASSLVAGGQETQYF,TGTGCTAGCAGCTTAGTGGCGGGCGGCCAAGAGACCCAGTACTTC
TRBJ2-5,.,.,TRBV15,CATGTRGEQETQYF,TGTGCCACCGGGACGAGGGGAGAACAAGAGACCCAGTACTTC
TRBJ1-2,TRBD1,many,TRBV5-1,CASSLEDRSYGYTF,TGCGCCAGCAGCTTGGAGGACAGGAGCTATGGCTACACCTTC
TRBJ2-4,.,many,TRBV28,CASSFGGKNIQYF,TGTGCCAGCAGTTTCGGAGGAAAAAACATTCAGTACTTC
TRBJ2-3,TRBD1,.,TRBV4-3,CASSQLTPGTESTDTQYF,TGCGCCAGCAGCCAATTAACCCCTGGGACAGAAAGCACAGATACGCAGTATTTT
TRBJ2-1,.,few,TRBV10-3,CAISEPTRSPNEQFF,TGTGCCATCAGTGAACCCACTAGATCCCCCAATGAGCAGTTCTTC
TRBJ2-7,.,.,TRBV3-1,CASSQDYGADEQYF,TGTGCCAGCAGCCAAGATTATGGAGCGGATGAGCAGTACTTC
TRBJ2-5,.,.,TRBV7-3,CASSLTGGTAGQETQYF,TGTGCCAGCAGCTTAACGGGGGGCACGGCGGGGCAAGAGACCCAGTACTTC
TRBJ2-3,.,.,TRBV29-1,CSVPGGADTQYF,TGCAGCGTTCCCGGGGGCGCAGATACGCAGTATTTT
TRBJ2-1,.,once,TRBV5-1,CASSSGDSRNEQFF,TGCGCCAGCAGCTCGGGGGACAGTAGGAATGAGCAGTTCTTC
TRBJ2-2,.,few,TRBV4-1,CASSQAGQFTGELFF,TGCGCCAGCAGCCAGGCGGGACAATTCACCGGGGAGCTGTTTTTT
TRBJ1-6,TRBD1,.,TRBV4-3,CASSQEVGQGSPLHF,TGCGCCAGCAGCCAAGAGGTGGGACAGGGCTCACCCCTCCACTTT
TRBJ2-5,.,.,TRBV20-1,CSAGPPPAQETQYF,TGCAGTGCTGGTCCCCCTCCAGCGCAAGAGACCCAGTACTTC
TRBJ2-5,.,.,TRBV27,CASSLFPGETQYF,TGTGCCAGCAGTCTATTTCCGGGGGAGACCCAGTACTTC
TRBJ2-5,.,.,TRBV9,CASSVGLRWETQYF,TGTGCCAGCAGCGTCGGACTTAGATGGGAGACCCAGTACTTC
TRBJ1-4,TRBD1,.,TRBV29-1,CSVPGQGNEKLFF,TGCAGCGTACCGGGACAGGGGAATGAAAAACTGTTTTTT
TRBJ2-1,.,few,TRBV6-5,CASSRANEQFF,TGTGCCAGCAGCAGGGCTAATGAGCAGTTCTTC
TRBJ2-7,.,.,TRBV6-1,CASRVVRGAEQYF,TGTGCCAGCAGAGTTGTGAGGGGCGCCGAGCAGTACTTC
TRBJ2-1,TRBD2,.,TRBV2,CASIKRENTHEQFF,TGTGCCAGCATCAAGCGGGAGAATACCCATGAGCAGTTCTTC
TRBJ2-5,.,many,TRBV7-9,CASSLVPRETQYF,TGTGCCAGCAGCTTAGTCCCGAGAGAGACCCAGTACTTC
TRBJ2-5,TRBD2,.,TRBV28,CASYSGSWEETQYF,TGTGCCAGCTATAGCGGGAGTTGGGAAGAGACCCAGTACTTC
TRBJ2-5,TRBD1,.,TRBV7-6,CASSLEVFGQDGETQYF,TGTGCCAGCAGCTTAGAAGTATTCGGACAGGACGGAGAGACCCAGTACTTC
TRBJ2-2,.,.,TRBV12-3/TRBV12-4,CASSYPPGASTGELFF,TGTGCCAGCAGTTATCCCCCGGGGGCAAGCACCGGGGAGCTGTTTTTT
TRBJ2-5,TRBD2,.,TRBV28,CASSLSLAEETQYF,TGTGCCAGCAGTTTATCACTAGCGGAAGAGACCCAGTACTTC
TRBJ1-1,.,.,TRBV5-1,CASSLETAVMNSEAFF,TGCGCCAGCAGCTTGGAGACAGCCGTCATGAACTCTGAAGCTTTCTTT
TRBJ2-1,.,few,TRBV21-1,CASSQGTSGSRVPTYNEQFF,TGTGCCAGCAGCCAAGGAACTAGCGGGAGCCGAGTTCCGACCTACAATGAGCAGTTCTTC
TRBJ2-1,.,.,TRBV7-2,CASRLSMSAQFF,TGTGCCAGCCGTCTTTCCATGAGCGCGCAGTTCTTC
TRBJ2-5,TRBD2,many,TRBV20-1,CSASIAGGGRETQYF,TGCAGTGCTAGTATCGCGGGAGGGGGAAGAGAGACCCAGTACTTC
TRBJ2-3,.,few,TRBV20-1,CSASLPGTDTQYF,TGCAGTGCTAGTCTTCCGGGCACAGATACGCAGTATTTT
TRBJ2-3,TRBD1,.,TRBV29-1,CSVETGTDTDTQYF,TGCAGCGTTGAGACCGGGACAGACACAGATACGCAGTATTTT
TRBJ2-1,TRBD2,.,TRBV7-8,CASSVRIGTSGAGEQFF,TGTGCCAGCAGCGTGCGTATCGGGACTAGCGGGGCTGGTGAGCAGTTCTTC
TRBJ2-7,.,.,TRBV4-1,CASSQDWGQGGYEQYF,TGCGCCAGCAGCCAAGATTGGGGGCAGGGGGGCTACGAGCAGTACTTC
TRBJ2-5,.,.,TRBV10-3,CAISESWARGETQYF,TGTGCCATCAGTGAGTCGTGGGCCAGAGGAGAGACCCAGTACTTC
TRBJ2-1,TRBD2,.,TRBV6-6,CASSYGTSGGFRNEQFF,TGTGCCAGCAGTTACGGGACTAGCGGGGGTTTTAGGAATGAGCAGTTCTTC
TRBJ2-3,TRBD1,.,TRBV28,CASSTSDRVWTDTQYF,TGTGCCAGCAGTACCTCAGACAGGGTATGGACAGATACGCAGTATTTT
TRBJ2-7,TRBD2,.,TRBV5-1,CASSFGSGGYEQYF,TGCGCCAGCAGCTTTGGGAGCGGGGGATACGAGCAGTACTTC
TRBJ2-1,.,.,TRBV5-1,CASSLQGEKDNEQFF,TGCGCCAGCAGCTTGCAGGGAGAGAAGGACAATGAGCAGTTCTTC
TRBJ2-5,TRBD2,few,TRBV15,CATSRDRGGRETQYF,TGTGCCACCAGCAGAGATCGGGGGGGGAGGGAGACCCAGTACTTC
TRBJ2-1,.,once,TRBV20-1,CSAKRSGGGPYEQFF,TGCAGTGCCAAGAGGTCGGGTGGCGGGCCGTATGAGCAGTTCTTC